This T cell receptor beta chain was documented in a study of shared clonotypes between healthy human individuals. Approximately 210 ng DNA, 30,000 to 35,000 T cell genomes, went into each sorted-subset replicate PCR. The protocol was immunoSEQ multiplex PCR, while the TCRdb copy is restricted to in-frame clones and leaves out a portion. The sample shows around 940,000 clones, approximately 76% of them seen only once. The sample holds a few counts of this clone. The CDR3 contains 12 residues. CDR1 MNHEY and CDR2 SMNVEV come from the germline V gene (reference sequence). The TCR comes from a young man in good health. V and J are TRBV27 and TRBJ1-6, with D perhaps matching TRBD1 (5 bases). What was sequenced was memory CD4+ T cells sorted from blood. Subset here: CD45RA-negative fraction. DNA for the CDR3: TGTGCAACAGGCGATAGGAATTCACCCCTCCACTTT. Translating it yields CATGDRNSPLHF.